This T cell receptor (beta chain) was documented in a study of blood T cells in healthy people across ages. A word on this clonotype: Its antigen is unknown.

Study results and caveats: Both naive CD4+ cell counts and diversity were greater in long-lived donors than in aged donors.

The sample, approximately 10 milliliters of peripheral blood, was drawn from each donor. Isolation yielded PBMCs, at least 7 million per sample, in every case. V was pared by 1 base and J by 5 bases, with 21 bases between. The CDR3 has 18 amino acids. The use of a sample-barcoded 5' primer and a J-beta primer mix characterized a second PCR of 7 to 11 cycles. The template-switch adaptor, which had 12 random nucleotides, put a tag on each cDNA molecule. TCRdb used MiXCR to reprocess the 5' RACE reads, holding one entry per CDR3 protein. The table shows some 640,000 distinct CDR3 sequences, with roughly 30% occurring only once.

Specimen: blood. This sequence originates from a woman of 80 years or more in good health. The chain is built from TRBV23-1 and TRBJ2-4; D is perhaps TRBD1 (5 bases). TRBV23-1 is an ORF for which the function is uncertain. CDR3 in amino acids: CASSQFRMGVQDQNIQYF. The CDR3 DNA reads as TGCGCCAGCAGTCAATTTAGGATGGGTGTACAGGACCAAAACATTCAGTACTTC.